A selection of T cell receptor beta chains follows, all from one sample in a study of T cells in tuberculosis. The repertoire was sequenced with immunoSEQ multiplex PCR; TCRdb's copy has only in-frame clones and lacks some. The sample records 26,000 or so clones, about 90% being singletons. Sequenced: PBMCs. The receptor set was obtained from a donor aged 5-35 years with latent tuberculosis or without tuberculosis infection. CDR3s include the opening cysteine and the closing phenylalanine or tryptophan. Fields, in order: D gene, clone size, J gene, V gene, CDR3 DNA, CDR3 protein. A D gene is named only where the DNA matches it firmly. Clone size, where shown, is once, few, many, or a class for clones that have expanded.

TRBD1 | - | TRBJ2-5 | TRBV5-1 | TGCGCCAGCAGCTTGGAAGGGGGCGCTCAAGAGACCCAGTACTTC | CASSLEGGAQETQYF
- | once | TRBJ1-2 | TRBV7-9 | TGTGCCAGCAGCGTACAGGACTATGGCTACACCTTC | CASSVQDYGYTF
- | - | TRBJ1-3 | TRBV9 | TGTGCCAGCAGCCCGGAGGCTGGAAACACCATATATTTT | CASSPEAGNTIYF
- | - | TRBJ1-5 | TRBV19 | TGTGCCAGTCTGGGGCTTGGTCGGGTGGGGTTTAGCAATCAGCCCCAGCATTTT | CASLGLGRVGFSNQPQHF
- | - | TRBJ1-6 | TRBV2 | TGTGCCAGCAGTGAAGCAGAGGAGGATTCACCCCTCCACTTT | CASSEAEEDSPLHF
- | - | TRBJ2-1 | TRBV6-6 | TGTGCCAGCAGTCCCCGGACCAGAGGGAGCAATGAGCAGTTCTTC | CASSPRTRGSNEQFF
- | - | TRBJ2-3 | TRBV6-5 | TGTGCCAGCAGTTACGGTCAGATTAGCACAGATACGCAGTATTTT | CASSYGQISTDTQYF
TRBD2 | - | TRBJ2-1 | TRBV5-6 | TGTGCCAGCAGCCTTAGCGGGGGGGCGTACAATGAGCAGTTCTTC | CASSLSGGAYNEQFF
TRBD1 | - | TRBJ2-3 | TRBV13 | TGTGCCAGCAGCCCCACCCCAGGGGGTAAGGATACGCAGTATTTT | CASSPTPGGKDTQYF
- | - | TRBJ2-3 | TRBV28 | TGTGCCAGCAGTTTATCCCCCGCCCCACCCGCGGAGGAAGTTGCAGATACGCAGTATTTT | CASSLSPAPPAEEVADTQYF
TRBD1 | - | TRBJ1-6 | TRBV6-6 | TGTGCCAGCAGCCGACAGGGATCAGATTCACCCCTCCACTTT | CASSRQGSDSPLHF
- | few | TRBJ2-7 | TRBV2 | TGTGCCAGCAGTGTGAGGGACTACGAGCAGTACTTC | CASSVRDYEQYF
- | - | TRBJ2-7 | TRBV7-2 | TGTGCCAGCAGCTTACAGGAGGGCCCCTACGAGCAGTACTTC | CASSLQEGPYEQYF
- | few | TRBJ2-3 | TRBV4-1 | TGCGCCAGCAGCCAAAAGCGCACAGATACGCAGTATTTT | CASSQKRTDTQYF
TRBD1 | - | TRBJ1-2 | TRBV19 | TGTGCCAGTAGTATAGAATGGACAGGGGTTTATGGCTACACCTTC | CASSIEWTGVYGYTF
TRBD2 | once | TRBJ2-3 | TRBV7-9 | TGTGCCAGCAGCTCACCGACTAGCGGGGTGACAGATACGCAGTATTTT | CASSSPTSGVTDTQYF
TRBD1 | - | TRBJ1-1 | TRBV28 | TGTGCCAGCAGGCATGATAGACAGGGCTGGGGCACTGAAGCTTTCTTT | CASRHDRQGWGTEAFF
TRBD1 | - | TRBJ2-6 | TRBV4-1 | TGCGCCAGCAGCCAAGCCGGGACAGGGGAATCTGGGGCCAACGTCCTGACTTTC | CASSQAGTGESGANVLTF
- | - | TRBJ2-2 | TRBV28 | TGTGCCAGCAGTTTTGGGGAGCTCACCGGGGAGCTGTTTTTT | CASSFGELTGELFF
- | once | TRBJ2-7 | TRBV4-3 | TGCGCCAGCAGCCAGGATTGGGGGGAGCCCCGCTACGAGCAGTACTTC | CASSQDWGEPRYEQYF
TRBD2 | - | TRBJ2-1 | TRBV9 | TGTGCCAGCAGCGTAGGAACTAGCGGGGGACCTTACAATGAGCAGTTCTTC | CASSVGTSGGPYNEQFF
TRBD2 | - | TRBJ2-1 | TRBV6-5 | TGTGCCAGCAGTTACGGCGGACTAGGAGTAGGCTATGAGCAGTTCTTC | CASSYGGLGVGYEQFF
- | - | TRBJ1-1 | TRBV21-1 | TGTGCCAGCACCGTAAAGGGGACAGAGAACACTGAAGCTTTCTTT | CASTVKGTENTEAFF
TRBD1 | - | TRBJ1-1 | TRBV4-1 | TGCGCCAGCAGCCCCATTCTGTTGAGACAGGGTCTCGGCACTGAAGCTTTCTTT | CASSPILLRQGLGTEAFF
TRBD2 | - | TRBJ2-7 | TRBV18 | TGTGCCAGCTCACCAAGCGGGGGAGGTTTGTACGAGCAGTACTTC | CASSPSGGGLYEQYF
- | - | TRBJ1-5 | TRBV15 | TGTGCCACCAGCAGATTAGACAGGTTATATCAGCCCCAGCATTTT | CATSRLDRLYQPQHF
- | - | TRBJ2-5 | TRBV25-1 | TGTGCCAGCAGTGAACGGCAGGGTGGAGAGACCCAGTACTTC | CASSERQGGETQYF
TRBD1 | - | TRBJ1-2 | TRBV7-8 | TGTGCCAGCAGCTTATGGGGACAGGGCTATGGCTACACCTTC | CASSLWGQGYGYTF
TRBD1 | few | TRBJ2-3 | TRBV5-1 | TGCGCCAGCAGCTTGCGACAGGGGGGCACAGATACGCAGTATTTT | CASSLRQGGTDTQYF
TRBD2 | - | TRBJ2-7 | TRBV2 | TGTGCCAGCATGGAGTCTAGCGGGGGGAAGCAGTACTTC | CASMESSGGKQYF
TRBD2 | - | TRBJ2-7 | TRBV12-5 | TGTGCTAGTGGTTTGGTACTAGGACTAGCGAAAAACGAGCAGTACTTC | CASGLVLGLAKNEQYF
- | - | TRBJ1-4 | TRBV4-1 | TGCGCCAGCAGCCAAGTACTTAATGAAAAACTGTTTTTT | CASSQVLNEKLFF
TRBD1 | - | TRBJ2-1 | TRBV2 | TGTGCCAGCAGGGTTGACAGGGTAGGCTACAATGAGCAGTTCTTC | CASRVDRVGYNEQFF
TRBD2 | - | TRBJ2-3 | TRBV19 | TGTGCCAGTAGTATCAAAAGTAGTCGGACTAGCGTGGGTCTCGATACGCAGTATTTT | CASSIKSSRTSVGLDTQYF
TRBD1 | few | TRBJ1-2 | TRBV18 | TGTGCCAGCTCACCTATAACCGGGACAGGGGATGGCTACACCTTC | CASSPITGTGDGYTF
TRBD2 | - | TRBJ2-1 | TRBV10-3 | TGTGCCATCAGTGAGTCGGGTAGGGAGGGTGAGCAGTTCTTC | CAISESGREGEQFF
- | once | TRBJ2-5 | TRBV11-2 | TGTGCCAGCAGCTTAGATCACCGACGGGGGTCCCAAGAGACCCAGTACTTC | CASSLDHRRGSQETQYF
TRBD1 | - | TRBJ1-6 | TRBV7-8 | TGTGCCAGCAGCATGGGACAGGGAGGAAATTCACCCCTCCACTTT | CASSMGQGGNSPLHF
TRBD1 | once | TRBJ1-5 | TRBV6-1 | TGTGCCAGCAGTGAAGCGGAAGGAGGGGGCGATCAGCCCCAGCATTTT | CASSEAEGGGDQPQHF
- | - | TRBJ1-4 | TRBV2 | TGTGCCAGCAGTCGAGGCGGTAATGAAAAACTGTTTTTT | CASSRGGNEKLFF
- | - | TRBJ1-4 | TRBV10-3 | TGTGCCATCAGTGAGCGGGGGGGGAGTGAAAAACTGTTTTTT | CAISERGGSEKLFF
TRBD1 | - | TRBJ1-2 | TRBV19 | TGTGCCAGTAGTCCGTCGGGACAGGGTAACTATGGCTACACCTTC | CASSPSGQGNYGYTF